The 23 T cell receptor beta chains below were found in one sample sequenced in a study of cytomegalovirus exposure and HLA in healthy donors. The PCR was carried out with 60 Vbeta primers and 13 Jbeta primers. The data were produced by immunoSEQ multiplex PCR, yet TCRdb's version contains in-frame clones alone and is incomplete. The sample shows some 120,000 clones, around three quarters of them seen only once. The sequenced sample was PBMCs. These receptors came from a man between 18 and 35 years old in good health and CMV-seronegative.

The sample holds one count of this clone. The rearrangement uses TRBV19 and TRBJ2-3, with D perhaps TRBD2 (6 bases). The V gene's germline CDR1 is LNHDA and CDR2 SQIVND (reference sequence). Deletions cut 4 bases from V and 8 bases from J, with 19 bases between. This CDR3 spans 15 amino acids. Here the CDR3 reads CASSRDSIGTGTQYF. The CDR3 nucleotides are TGTGCCAGTAGTAGGGACTCCATCGGCACGGGTACGCAGTATTTT.

The gene calls are TRBV6-4 and TRBJ2-1; D possibly corresponds to TRBD2 (6 bases). The V end lost 0 bases, the J end lost 4 bases, and 10 bases lay between the germline ends. The CDR3 totals 15 residues. Per the germline V gene, CDR1 is MRHNA and CDR2 is SNTAGT. The CDR3 loop is CASSDSLGGYNEQFF. As DNA, the CDR3 is TGTGCCAGCAGTGACTCTCTGGGGGGTTACAATGAGCAGTTCTTC.

V gene TRBV4-3 combines with J gene TRBJ1-3, with D maybe TRBD1 (5 bases). This CDR3 has 17 amino acids. Between the trimmed V and J ends, which lost 0 bases and 2 bases, there was a span of 14 bases. Germline V CDR1 and CDR2: LGHNA, YSLEER. The CDR3: CASSQELQGRTGNTIYF. The CDR3 nucleotides read TGCGCCAGCAGCCAAGAACTCCAGGGCAGGACTGGAAACACCATATATTTT.

This chain joins TRBV25-1 and TRBJ1-3; D unclear. Deletions cut 2 bases from V and 0 bases from J, with 8 bases between. This CDR3 contains 15 residues. Per the germline V gene, CDR1 is MGHDK and CDR2 is SYGVNS. CDR3 protein: CASSEAGNSGNTIYF. CDR3 nucleotide sequence: TGTGCCAGCAGTGAAGCAGGCAACTCTGGAAACACCATATATTTT.

The chain uses TRBV29-1 and TRBJ1-1; D not resolved. The germline CDR1 and CDR2 sequences are SQVTM and ANQGSEA. CDR3 length equals 13 residues. Trimming took 0 bases from V and 12 from J, leaving 17 bases between them. In DNA, the CDR3 is TGCAGCGTTGAAGATCCCGGTATCCTCCGTTCTTTCTTT. Encoded protein: CSVEDPGILRSFF.

This clone occurred a few times. This chain uses TRBV28 with TRBJ1-5; D gene ambiguous. The CDR3 loop spans 13 amino acids. Germline V gene sequence: CDR1 MDHEN, CDR2 SYDVKM. Trimming shortened V by 6 bases and J by 2 bases, and 8 bases separated the two germline ends. CDR3 sequence reads: CASRTVGNQPQHF. The DNA for the CDR3 is TGTGCCAGCAGAACTGTGGGCAATCAGCCCCAGCATTTT.

V usage is TRBV6-4 and J usage is TRBJ2-1; D might be TRBD2 (5 bases). Trimming took off 5 bases at V and 0 bases at J, with 11 bases between the two ends. Germline V gives CDR1 MRHNA, CDR2 SNTAGT. The CDR3 loop spans 15 amino acids. CDR3 amino acids: CASSRGPGSYNEQFF. The CDR3 DNA sequence: TGTGCCAGCAGTCGGGGTCCGGGCTCCTACAATGAGCAGTTCTTC.

This clone was found a few times. The chain is built from TRBV5-1 and TRBJ2-7; TRBD2 matches at 9 bases. The CDR3 has 16 residues. Germline lookup yields CDR1 SGHRS and CDR2 YFSETQ. V gave up 2 bases and J gave up 7 bases; unmatched junction bases: 13. CDR3 amino acids: CASSFGLAGDVDEQYV. The CDR3, as DNA: TGCGCCAGCAGCTTCGGATTAGCGGGAGACGTGGATGAGCAGTACGTC.

The chain links TRBV6-6 to TRBJ2-3; D may be TRBD2 (5 bases). The germline V gene encodes CDR1 MNHNY and CDR2 SVGAGI (reference sequence). The CDR3 length is 14 residues. Trimming left V 6 bases short and J 3 bases short, with 13 bases between. CDR3 amino acids: CASSASPPTDTQYF. The CDR3 DNA reads TGTGCCAGCAGCGCTAGCCCGCCTACAGATACGCAGTATTTT.

The chain has TRBV7-9 and TRBJ2-3; 12 nucleotides align to TRBD2. V was pared by 8 bases and J by 6 bases, with 9 bases of the junction left unmatched. Germline CDR1 SEHNR, CDR2 FQNEAQ (reference sequence). This CDR3 has 15 residues. The CDR3 sequence: CASLAGGAAFDTQYF. CDR3 nucleotides: TGTGCCAGCCTAGCGGGAGGGGCCGCATTTGATACGCAGTATTTT.

The chain joins TRBV5-1 to TRBJ1-2; possibly TRBD1 for D (5 bases). From germline, CDR1 is SGHRS and CDR2 YFSETQ. The CDR3 loop spans 14 amino acids. Trimming pared 2 bases from V and 8 bases from J, leaving 16 bases between. The CDR3 spells CASSFGLMQGGYTF. Written as DNA, the CDR3 is TGCGCCAGCAGCTTCGGATTGATGCAGGGCGGCTACACCTTC.

The genes are TRBV7-2 and TRBJ2-3, with TRBD2 matching over 9 bases. This CDR3 is 14 amino acids long. CDR1 and CDR2 from the germline V gene are SGHTA and FQGNSA. The ends lost 10 bases at V and 5 bases at J; junction bases unmatched: 10. The CDR3 sequence: CATKWASGVDTQYF. As DNA, the CDR3 is TGTGCCACAAAATGGGCTAGCGGGGTAGATACGCAGTATTTT.

This clone came up a few times. J is TRBJ1-2 and V is TRBV6-6; D not resolved. This CDR3 region has 12 residues. V was pared by 3 bases and J by 2 bases, with 4 bases between. Germline V gene lookup returns CDR1 MNHNY and CDR2 SVGAGI (reference sequence). The CDR3 here is CASSYRNYGYTF. In DNA form, the CDR3 reads TGTGCCAGCAGTTATCGGAACTATGGCTACACCTTC.

Comments on this clone: Other DNA sequences in the sample encode the same CDR3. V gene TRBV7-2 combines with J gene TRBJ2-3; D uncertain. In germline, CDR1 is SGHTA, CDR2 FQGNSA. With 5 bases removed from V and 0 bases from J, the gap between germline ends came to 9 bases. This CDR3 has 14 amino acids. CDR3 protein: CASSLGASTDTQYF. CDR3 nucleotide sequence: TGTGCCAGCAGCCTCGGAGCTAGCACAGATACGCAGTATTTT.

V and J are TRBV7-3 and TRBJ2-1, with TRBD2 identical over 11 bases. CDR1 is SGHTA and CDR2 is FQGTGA in the germline V gene. The V segment lost 0 bases and the J segment 0 bases; nucleotides outside the gene matches: 7. CDR3 size: 19 residues. CDR3 region: CASSLTGTSGGSSYNEQFF. The CDR3, as DNA: TGTGCCAGCAGCTTAACCGGGACTAGCGGAGGGAGCTCCTACAATGAGCAGTTCTTC.

The J gene is TRBJ2-1, the V gene TRBV7-8; no clear D. Germline-derived CDR1 and CDR2 are SGHVS and FQNEAQ. CDR3 length equals 14 residues. V shed 3 bases and J shed 8 bases, with 14 bases lying between them. CDR3 sequence reads: CASSFKQSNDEQFF. DNA of the CDR3: TGTGCCAGCAGCTTTAAACAGTCAAACGATGAGCAGTTCTTC. Combining the CDR3 with reference TRBV7-8 and TRBJ2-1 gives the whole variable domain GAGVSQSPRYKVAKRGQDVALRCDPISGHVSLFWYQQALGQGPEFLTYFQNEAQLDKSGLPSDRFFAERPEGSVSTLKIQRTQQEDSAVYLCASSFKQSNDEQFFGPGTRLTVL.

The J gene is TRBJ2-5, the V gene TRBV4-1, with 8 bases lining up with TRBD2. The CDR3 runs 14 residues. V gave up 7 bases and J gave up 4 bases; unmatched junction bases: 8. Germline V gene lookup returns CDR1 MGHRA and CDR2 YSYEKL. CDR3 loop: CASNLGLVGETQYF. In DNA, the CDR3 is TGCGCCAGCAACCTGGGACTAGTAGGAGAGACCCAGTACTTC.

The chain is built from TRBV7-9 and TRBJ1-2; D is possibly TRBD1 (5 bases). V was shortened by 5 bases and J by 4 bases, with 23 bases between the two germline ends. Germline values: CDR1 SEHNR, CDR2 FQNEAQ (reference sequence). The CDR3 consists of 17 residues. The CDR3 region has the DNA TGTGCCAGCAGCCAGTCACTTGGGGGAGGCGCAGTCTATGGCTACACCTTC. Amino acids: CASSQSLGGGAVYGYTF.

Of note for this clone: The same CDR3 arises from other DNA sequences in this sample as well. This sequence joins TRBV19 and TRBJ1-4; maybe TRBD1 (6 bases). The germline V gene has CDR1 LNHDA and CDR2 SQIVND (reference sequence). The CDR3 runs 15 residues. Trimming pared 5 bases from V and 0 bases from J, leaving 10 bases between. CDR3 sequence (DNA): TGTGCCAGTAGTCCTCGGACAGCAACTAATGAAAAACTGTTTTTT. It is translated as CASSPRTATNEKLFF.

This clone was observed a single time. This chain joins TRBV28 and TRBJ2-1; the D gene is possibly TRBD2 (6 bases). Trimming took off 5 bases at V and 6 bases at J, with 14 bases between the two ends. Germline values: CDR1 MDHEN, CDR2 SYDVKM. The CDR3 is 14 amino acids. The CDR3 sequence is CASSTTGSVNEQFF. The CDR3 coding sequence is TGTGCCAGCAGTACCACCGGGAGCGTCAATGAGCAGTTCTTC.

The V call is TRBV6-1, the J call TRBJ2-3; 11 bases match TRBD2. The CDR3 is 14 amino acids. J was trimmed by 3 bases and V by 8 bases; bases with no gene match: 4. Germline loops: CDR1 MNHNS, CDR2 SASEGT. The CDR3 DNA reads as TGTGCCAGCGGTTTAGCGGGAGGGACAGATACGCAGTATTTT. Translation: CASGLAGGTDTQYF.

J is TRBJ2-6 and V is TRBV15; unclear D gene. In germline, CDR1 is LNHNV, CDR2 YYDKDF (reference sequence). The CDR3 loop spans 15 amino acids. V shed 2 bases and J shed 1 base, with 6 bases lying between them. CDR3 in amino acids: CATSRSSSGANVLTF. The DNA of the CDR3 is TGTGCCACCAGCAGATCCTCGTCTGGGGCCAACGTCCTGACTTTC.

V usage is TRBV7-8 and J usage is TRBJ2-3; 9 positions agree with TRBD2. J lost 2 bases, V lost 2 bases, and 5 bases had no gene match. Germline V gives CDR1 SGHVS, CDR2 FQNEAQ. The CDR3 covers 16 residues. The CDR3 loop reads CASSLFSSGNTDTQYF. In DNA, the CDR3 is TGTGCCAGCAGCTTATTTTCTAGCGGGAACACAGATACGCAGTATTTT. Based on the CDR3 plus reference TRBV7-8 and TRBJ2-3, the full variable domain is GAGVSQSPRYKVAKRGQDVALRCDPISGHVSLFWYQQALGQGPEFLTYFQNEAQLDKSGLPSDRFFAERPEGSVSTLKIQRTQQEDSAVYLCASSLFSSGNTDTQYFGPGTRLTVL.